The source of this T cell receptor (beta chain) is a study of T cell responses to AZD1222 COVID-19 vaccine. Germline V gene sequence: CDR1 LNHDA, CDR2 SQIVND (reference sequence). The CDR3 contains 15 residues. V lost 5 bases, J lost 4 bases, and 17 bases lay in between. Method: immunoSEQ multiplex PCR; TCRdb's copy keeps in-frame clones and lacks some. The sample includes more than 250,000 clones, approximately 93% seen only once; the top ten take roughly 0.51%. This clone was counted a single time. The TCR comes from an adult in good health. The sequencing used peripheral blood, collected on day 0 of AZD1222 vaccination. V is TRBV19 and J is TRBJ1-1; D possibly corresponds to TRBD1 (5 bases). The CDR3, as DNA: TGTGCCAGTAGTCCCGGGGGGTCAGGCGGCACTGAAGCTTTCTTT. It yields the protein CASSPGGSGGTEAFF. Combining the CDR3 with reference TRBV19 and TRBJ1-1 gives the whole variable domain DGGITQSPKYLFRKEGQNVTLSCEQNLNHDAMYWYRQDPGQGLRLIYYSQIVNDFQKGDIAEGYSVSREKKESFPLTVTSAQKNPTAFYLCASSPGGSGGTEAFFGQGTRLTVV.